A selection of T cell receptor beta chains follows, all from one sample in a study of a mutant IDH1 vaccine in newly diagnosed glioma. Antigen specificity for these receptors is unknown. Here immunoSEQ multiplex PCR was the method, and the copy in TCRdb shows in-frame clones only, minus some. The repertoire consists of 50,000 to 75,000 clones, with 74% occurring once and the leading ten covering roughly 5%. The sample in question was PBMCs, obtained from a glioma patient whose treatment included an IDH1 peptide vaccine. These receptors were taken from a man aged 45-60 years with glioma. The CDR3 runs from the conserved cysteine through the conserved F or W. A D gene is named only where the DNA matches it firmly. A row's size may be missing; if present it is once, few, many or a size class.

clone size,V gene,D gene,J gene,CDR3 DNA,CDR3 protein
-,TRBV7-9,-,TRBJ2-7,TGTGCCAGCAGCTTAGGGGGGCGGGACAGAACCACCTACGAGCAGTACTTC,CASSLGGRDRTTYEQYF
-,TRBV5-1,-,TRBJ1-5,TGCGCCAGCAGCTTGGGGGGCAGTGGCAATCAGCCCCAGCATTTT,CASSLGGSGNQPQHF
-,TRBV13,-,TRBJ2-1,TGTGCCAGCAGCCAAGGGACCAGGGGGGATGAGCAGTTCTTC,CASSQGTRGDEQFF
medium-sized,TRBV5-4,TRBD1,TRBJ2-1,TGTGCCAGCAGCTGGACAGGGAGCGAGCAGTTCTTC,CASSWTGSEQFF
-,TRBV4-1,-,TRBJ1-1,TGCGCCAGCAGCCAAGATGGGAGTGCGATCACTGAAGCTTTCTTT,CASSQDGSAITEAFF
-,TRBV27,-,TRBJ2-2,TGTGCCAGCAGTTTACTCTCAGGGAGTCCCGGGGAGCTGTTTTTT,CASSLLSGSPGELFF
-,TRBV4-2,TRBD2,TRBJ2-3,TGTGCCAGCAGCCAAGATCCCCGGGGGGGCGGCACAGATACGCAGTATTTT,CASSQDPRGGGTDTQYF
-,TRBV10-3,-,TRBJ2-2,TGTGCCATCAGTGAGCGAGACAGGAACACCGGGGAGCTGTTTTTT,CAISERDRNTGELFF
-,TRBV6-4,TRBD1,TRBJ1-4,TGTGCCAGCAGTTCAACAACAGGGGAGGGTGAAAAACTGTTTTTT,CASSSTTGEGEKLFF
-,TRBV6-6,-,TRBJ1-2,TGTGCCGGACAGTCAGGGAACTATGGCTACACCTTC,CAGQSGNYGYTF
-,TRBV18,-,TRBJ2-7,TGTGCCAGCTCACCATCGAGAGGCGGTCACTACGAGCAGTACTTC,CASSPSRGGHYEQYF
-,TRBV6-5,-,TRBJ1-1,TGTGCCAGCAGTTCAGGGATGGCCCTGGGTGAAGCTTTCTTT,CASSSGMALGEAFF
-,TRBV5-5,-,TRBJ1-2,TGTGCCAGCAGCGGTACTTACAGGGATTCCCCTTATGGCTACACCTTC,CASSGTYRDSPYGYTF
few,TRBV6-4,-,TRBJ2-2,TGTGCCAGCCGCAGAACAGGGAACACCGGGGAGCTGTTTTTT,CASRRTGNTGELFF
-,TRBV13,-,TRBJ1-3,TGTGCCAGCAGCCTAGGGAGAGGAAACACCATATATTTT,CASSLGRGNTIYF
-,TRBV11-2,-,TRBJ2-2,TGTGCCAGCAGCCACGAGCCCACCGGGGAGCTGTTTTTT,CASSHEPTGELFF
-,TRBV5-1,TRBD1,TRBJ1-1,TGCGCCAGCAGCTCGGGGACAGGGGGCGCGGCTTTCTTT,CASSSGTGGAAFF